One sample yielded the 30 T cell receptor beta chains listed below, sequenced in a study of blood T cell repertoires in COVID-19. Clones were read by immunoSEQ multiplex PCR, and TCRdb kept only the in-frame ones, dropping some. Altogether fewer than 350,000 clones are present, 81% being singletons, with the ten largest covering around 2.9%. Sequencing was carried out using peripheral blood. These receptors were taken from a woman aged 60 to 75 with active or convalescent COVID-19.

J is TRBJ1-3 and V is TRBV5-1, with D unresolved. The CDR3 spans 13 residues. Germline lookup yields CDR1 SGHRS and CDR2 YFSETQ. Between the trimmed V and J ends, which lost 2 bases and 10 bases, there was a span of 13 bases. Here the CDR3 reads CASSLTLGRTIYF. CDR3 DNA sequence: TGCGCCAGCAGCTTAACCCTAGGGAGAACCATATATTTT.

The chain uses TRBV12-3 or TRBV12-4 and TRBJ2-7; 9 nucleotides agree with TRBD1. This CDR3 has 12 amino acids. Losses at the gene ends were 6 bases for V and 6 bases for J; bases not matched to a gene: 3. CDR3 nucleotide sequence: TGTGCCAGCAGCGAGACAGGGGGCGAGCAGTACTTC. Encoded protein: CASSETGGEQYF.

The rearrangement uses TRBV7-9 and TRBJ2-5, with 9 bases fitting TRBD2. Germline V gives CDR1 SEHNR, CDR2 FQNEAQ (reference sequence). Losses at the gene ends were 1 base for V and 5 bases for J; bases not matched to a gene: 11. The CDR3 runs 17 residues. CDR3 in amino acids: CASSLDFLAGTGETQYF. Written as DNA, the CDR3 is TGTGCCAGCAGCTTAGATTTTCTAGCGGGGACCGGGGAGACCCAGTACTTC.

The chain couples TRBV10-3 to TRBJ2-7, with TRBD1 matching 9 bases. The CDR3 is 15 residues long. V shed 2 bases, J shed 7 bases, and the junction held 9 bases outside the gene matches. Germline V lookup: CDR1 ENHRY, CDR2 SYGVKD. CDR3 protein: CAISEEGDRVGEQYF. The CDR3 nucleotides are TGTGCCATCAGTGAGGAGGGGGACAGGGTAGGGGAGCAGTACTTC.

This clone was recorded many times. CDR3 nucleotide sequence: TGCAGCGTTGATGGGCAGGGTATCCTTTACAATGAGCAGTTCTTC. It is translated as CSVDGQGILYNEQFF. The chain employs TRBV29-1 and TRBJ2-1, with a possible D match to TRBD1 (5 bases). Trimming took off 3 bases at V and 4 bases at J, with 16 bases between the two ends. The CDR3 has 15 residues. Germline V CDR1 and CDR2: SQVTM, ANQGSEA.

The chain uses TRBV11-2 and TRBJ2-7; D gene uncertain. V lost 4 bases and J lost 5, with 9 bases in between. This CDR3 contains 12 residues. Per germline, CDR1 SGHAT and CDR2 FQNNGV. CDR3 residues: CASSYQANEQYF. CDR3 DNA sequence: TGTGCCAGCAGCTACCAGGCGAACGAGCAGTACTTC.

The count of this clone is one. This sequence joins TRBV5-4 and TRBJ1-1; a possible D gene is TRBD1 (5 bases). The CDR3 loop spans 13 amino acids. Germline lookup yields CDR1 SGHNT and CDR2 YYREEE (reference sequence). Trimming removed 1 base from V and 10 bases from J, with 14 bases in between. The CDR3 DNA reads TGTGCCAGCAGCTTGCGGGACTCCGAGGTAGCTTTCTTT. It specifies CASSLRDSEVAFF. Combining the CDR3 with reference TRBV5-4 and TRBJ1-1 gives the whole variable domain ETGVTQSPTHLIKTRGQQVTLRCSSQSGHNTVSWYQQALGQGPQFIFQYYREEENGRGNFPPRFSGLQFPNYSSELNVNALELDDSALYLCASSLRDSEVAFFGQGTRLTVV.

This chain uses TRBV2 with TRBJ1-2; D gene uncertain. Deletions cut 0 bases from V and 8 bases from J, with 10 bases between. CDR3 length: 13 amino acids. Germline V lookup: CDR1 SNHLY, CDR2 FYNNEI. CDR3 DNA sequence: TGTGCCAGCAGTGAAGCGCTTAACTGGGGCTACACCTTC. Encoded protein: CASSEALNWGYTF.

The chain employs TRBV6-1 and TRBJ2-2; 9 bases are shared with TRBD2. The CDR3 is made up of 17 amino acids. V lost 4 bases, J lost 2 bases, and 8 bases stayed unmatched. Germline V CDR1 and CDR2: MNHNS, SASEGT. CDR3 nucleotide sequence: TGTGCCAGCAGTGCAGGATATAGCGGGGGAAACACCGGGGAGCTGTTTTTT. This gives the protein CASSAGYSGGNTGELFF.

The rearrangement links TRBV21-1 to TRBJ2-2; no check of the table's D call, TRBD1, against the DNA was made. TRBV21-1 is noted as a pseudogene. The CDR3 length is 18 residues. The CDR3 sequence is CASSKKAGTGGRTGELFF. CDR3 nucleotide sequence: TGTGCCAGCAGCAAAAAAGCCGGGACAGGTGGAAGGACCGGGGAGCTGTTTTTT.

The rearrangement uses TRBV27 and TRBJ2-3; tentatively, D is TRBD1 (5 bases). The V gene lost 2 bases and the J gene lost 1 base, with 10 bases spanning the gap. Germline V gene sequence: CDR1 MNHEY, CDR2 SMNVEV (reference sequence). This CDR3 has 15 residues. The CDR3 here is CASSLPGPRTDTQYF. The CDR3, as DNA: TGTGCCAGCAGTTTACCAGGGCCCCGCACAGATACGCAGTATTTT.

The chain recombines TRBV25-1 with TRBJ1-5; D might be TRBD1 (6 bases). Trimming pared 2 bases from V and 3 bases from J, leaving 14 bases between. Germline CDR1 is MGHDK and CDR2 is SYGVNS. The CDR3 has 16 residues. CDR3 nucleotides: TGTGCCAGCAGTGAACGGGGGGCGGGCCACAATCAGCCCCAGCATTTT. It is translated as CASSERGAGHNQPQHF.

This clone has just one count. The chain employs TRBV2 and TRBJ2-5, with a weak D call TRBD1 (5 bases). CDR3 length: 16 residues. Germline CDR1 and CDR2: SNHLY and FYNNEI. The germline V and J ends were trimmed by 3 bases and 2 bases, with 16 bases remaining between them. The CDR3 region has the DNA TGTGCCAGCAGTGAGGGGCAGGCCCCCCCACAAGAGACCCAGTACTTC. Its protein product is CASSEGQAPPQETQYF.

CDR3 region: CASSQDKELAGGASTDTQYF. The CDR3 nucleotides read TGCGCCAGCAGCCAAGATAAAGAACTAGCGGGGGGAGCTAGCACAGATACGCAGTATTTT. The V gene is TRBV4-1, the J gene TRBJ2-3; 12 nucleotides line up with TRBD2. V shed 0 bases, J shed 0 bases, and the junction held 10 bases outside the gene matches. Germline values: CDR1 MGHRA, CDR2 YSYEKL. The CDR3 runs to 20 residues.

The gene calls are TRBV30 and TRBJ2-7; 8 nucleotides align to TRBD1. V lost 0 bases and J lost 5; bases outside the gene matches: 6. The CDR3 has 14 amino acids. Germline V gene sequence: CDR1 GTSNPN, CDR2 SVGIG (reference sequence). This CDR3 is CAWSVGQGFHEQYF. Written as DNA, the CDR3 is TGTGCCTGGAGTGTCGGACAGGGCTTCCACGAGCAGTACTTC.

The genes are TRBV9 and TRBJ1-2; D possibly corresponds to TRBD1 (6 bases). Germline CDR1 SGDLS, CDR2 YYNGEE. This CDR3 has 16 amino acids. Between the trimmed V and J ends, which lost 3 bases and 3 bases, there was a span of 18 bases. CDR3 nucleotides: TGTGCCAGCAGCGAAACCGGGACAACTCCCTACTATGGCTACACCTTC. Translating gives CASSETGTTPYYGYTF.

Turning to this clone: Within the sample, other DNA sequences also encode this same CDR3. The chain combines TRBV6-5 with TRBJ2-7; the match to TRBD1 covers 8 bases. This CDR3 region has 14 residues. The germline gives CDR1 MNHEY, CDR2 SVGAGI. V lost 6 bases and J lost 0; bases outside the gene matches: 4. CDR3 region: CASRPGQGSYEQYF. The CDR3 coding sequence is TGTGCCAGCAGACCCGGACAGGGCTCCTACGAGCAGTACTTC.

This chain uses TRBV7-8 with TRBJ1-1, with D perhaps matching TRBD1 (5 bases). V gave up 1 base and J gave up 6 bases, with 21 bases separating them. The CDR3 covers 17 residues. Looked up from germline, CDR1 is SGHVS and CDR2 is FQNEAQ. CDR3 sequence (DNA): TGTGCCAGCAGCTTAGGCCTGCGCAGGGTTTTAAGGTCTGAAGCTTTCTTT. Its translation is CASSLGLRRVLRSEAFF.

CDR3 sequence reads: CASTTTGTNEKLFF. The CDR3 nucleotides are TGTGCCAGCACCACGACAGGGACGAATGAAAAACTGTTTTTT. The chain links TRBV6-5 to TRBJ1-4, with 7 bases aligning to TRBD1. J was trimmed by 5 bases and V by 7 bases; bases with no gene match: 7. The CDR3 loop spans 14 amino acids. CDR1 is MNHEY and CDR2 is SVGAGI in the germline V gene.

The rearrangement joins TRBV6-5 to TRBJ2-1; 7 bases fit TRBD1. Trimming took 5 bases from V and 8 from J; bases not matched to a gene: 3. Germline V gene lookup returns CDR1 MNHEY and CDR2 SVGAGI. The CDR3 consists of 12 residues. CDR3 sequence: CASSPGGHEQFF. The CDR3 nucleotides are TGTGCCAGCAGTCCAGGGGGACATGAGCAGTTCTTC.

The chain carries TRBV28 and TRBJ2-1, with D possibly being TRBD2 (6 bases). CDR3 size: 15 residues. The V end lost 5 bases, the J end lost 11 bases, and 22 bases lay between the germline ends. Germline V gene lookup returns CDR1 MDHEN and CDR2 SYDVKM. CDR3 DNA: TGTGCCAGCAGTGCCCCAGCGGGTCGAGGAGGGAAGCAGTTCTTC. This encodes CASSAPAGRGGKQFF. The full variable domain, with the rest looked up from reference TRBV28 and TRBJ2-1, is DVKVTQSSRYLVKRTGEKVFLECVQDMDHENMFWYRQDPGLGLRLIYFSYDVKMKEKGDIPEGYSVSREKKERFSLILESASTNQTSMYLCASSAPAGRGGKQFFGPGTRLTVL.

The count of this clone is one. The rearrangement joins TRBV18 to TRBJ1-1, with TRBD1 matching 9 bases. CDR1 KGHSH and CDR2 LQKENI come from the germline V gene. V trimming: 3 bases; J trimming: 5 bases; junction bases outside the gene matches: 10. The CDR3 totals 16 residues. The CDR3, as DNA: TGTGCCAGCTCACCCAGGGGACAGGGTCGAGGTACTGAAGCTTTCTTT. As protein: CASSPRGQGRGTEAFF.

The chain uses TRBV7-8 and TRBJ1-2, with D tentatively TRBD1 (6 bases). V lost 1 base to trimming and J lost 4 bases, with 13 bases between them. Germline CDR1 and CDR2: SGHVS and FQNEAQ. The length of the CDR3 is 15 residues. CDR3 nucleotides: TGTGCCAGCAGCTTAGGGGCTGGGGGCGGCTATGGCTACACCTTC. It translates to CASSLGAGGGYGYTF.

The chain employs TRBV11-3 and TRBJ2-1; 7 nucleotides match TRBD1. V dropped 2 bases and J dropped 4; count of bases not matched to a gene: 8. The germline V gene has CDR1 SGHNT and CDR2 YENEEA. The CDR3 contains 16 residues. CDR3 loop: CASSLWTGTAYNEQFF. The CDR3 bases are TGTGCCAGCAGCTTATGGACAGGAACCGCTTACAATGAGCAGTTCTTC.

J is TRBJ1-2 and V is TRBV23-1; D ambiguous. TRBV23-1 is an open reading frame whose function is uncertain. V lost 11 bases and J 4 bases, leaving 17 bases between the germline ends. This CDR3 has 13 amino acids. The CDR3 loop reads CAYYRLLSYGYTF. The CDR3 nucleotides read TGCGCCTACTACCGCCTACTCAGCTATGGCTACACCTTC.

The gene calls are TRBV5-1 and TRBJ1-3; D is perhaps TRBD1 (5 bases). The V gene lost 4 bases and the J gene lost 0 bases, with 20 bases spanning the gap. Germline assignment: CDR1 SGHRS and CDR2 YFSETQ. CDR3 length: 18 amino acids. For the CDR3, the DNA is TGCGCCAGCAGCGCTTCCCCTTTACAGGAGCTCTCTGGAAACACCATATATTTT. It yields the protein CASSASPLQELSGNTIYF. Drawing the rest from reference TRBV5-1 and TRBJ1-3, the complete variable domain is KAGVTQTPRYLIKTRGQQVTLSCSPISGHRSVSWYQQTPGQGLQFLFEYFSETQRNKGNFPGRFSGRQFSNSRSEMNVSTLELGDSALYLCASSASPLQELSGNTIYFGEGSWLTVV.

The chain employs TRBV6-6 and TRBJ2-7; 8 positions agree with TRBD1. From germline, CDR1 is MNHNY and CDR2 SVGAGI (reference sequence). This CDR3 region has 16 residues. With 2 bases clipped from V and 5 bases from J, the junction kept 11 bases outside the gene matches. The CDR3 protein is CASSYLTGRGPNEQYF. DNA for the CDR3: TGTGCCAGCAGTTACCTCACTGGCAGGGGGCCGAACGAGCAGTACTTC.

This rearrangement joins TRBV3-1 (or the pseudogene TRBV3-2) to TRBJ2-7; 7 bases fit TRBD1. CDR3 size: 14 residues. The junction had 2 bases not matched to a gene; V was cut back by 1 base and J by 2 bases. The germline V gene has CDR1 LGHDT and CDR2 YNNKEL (reference sequence). CDR3 region: CASSQGGTAYEQYF. The CDR3 DNA follows: TGTGCCAGCAGCCAAGGGGGGACAGCCTACGAGCAGTACTTC.

The V gene is TRBV7-3, the J gene TRBJ1-6; a weak D match, TRBD1 (5 bases). Germline V gene sequence: CDR1 SGHTA, CDR2 FQGTGA. CDR3 length: 13 residues. Trimming removed 1 base at V and 10 bases at J, with 8 bases between. The CDR3 region is CASSLKGASPLHF. Written as DNA, the CDR3 is TGTGCCAGCAGCTTAAAAGGGGCCTCACCCCTCCACTTT. Drawing the rest from reference TRBV7-3 and TRBJ1-6, the complete variable domain is GAGVSQTPSNKVTEKGKYVELRCDPISGHTALYWYRQSLGQGPEFLIYFQGTGAADDSGLPNDRFFAVRPEGSVSTLKIQRTERGDSAVYLCASSLKGASPLHFGNGTRLTVT.

The V and J genes are TRBV5-8 and TRBJ1-4; possible D gene TRBD1, 6 bases. This CDR3 comprises 15 residues. CDR1 and CDR2 (germline): SGHTS, YDEGEE. With 0 bases removed from V and 4 bases from J, the gap between germline ends came to 10 bases. The CDR3 is CASSLGAGDNEKLFF. The CDR3 region has the DNA TGTGCCAGCAGCTTGGGAGCAGGGGATAATGAAAAACTGTTTTTT.